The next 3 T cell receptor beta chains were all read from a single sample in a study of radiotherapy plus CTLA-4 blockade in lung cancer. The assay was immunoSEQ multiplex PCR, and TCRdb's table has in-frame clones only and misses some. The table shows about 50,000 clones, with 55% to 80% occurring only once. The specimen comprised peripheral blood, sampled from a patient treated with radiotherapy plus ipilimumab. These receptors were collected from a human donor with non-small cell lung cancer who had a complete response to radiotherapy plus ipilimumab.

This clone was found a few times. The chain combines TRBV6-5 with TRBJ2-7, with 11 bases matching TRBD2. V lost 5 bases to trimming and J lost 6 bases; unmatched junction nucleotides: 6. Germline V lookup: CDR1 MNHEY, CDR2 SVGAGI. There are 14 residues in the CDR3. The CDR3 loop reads CASSLSGRAGEQYF. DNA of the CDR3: TGTGCCAGCAGTCTTAGCGGGAGGGCAGGCGAGCAGTACTTC.

The CDR3: CASKLAGGSYNEQFF. CDR3 in DNA: TGTGCCAGCAAGTTAGCGGGGGGATCCTACAATGAGCAGTTCTTC. The chain employs TRBV27 and TRBJ2-1; 10 bases agree with TRBD2. The CDR3 is 15 amino acids. With V trimmed by 7 bases and J by 1 base, 4 bases remained unmatched. In germline, CDR1 is MNHEY, CDR2 SMNVEV (reference sequence).

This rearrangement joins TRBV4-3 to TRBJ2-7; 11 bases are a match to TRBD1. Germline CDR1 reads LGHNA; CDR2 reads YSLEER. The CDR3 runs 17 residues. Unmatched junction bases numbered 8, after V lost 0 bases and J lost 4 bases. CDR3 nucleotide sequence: TGCGCCAGCAGCCAAGATTGGCGGACAGGGGGCGTTTACGAGCAGTACTTC. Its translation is CASSQDWRTGGVYEQYF.